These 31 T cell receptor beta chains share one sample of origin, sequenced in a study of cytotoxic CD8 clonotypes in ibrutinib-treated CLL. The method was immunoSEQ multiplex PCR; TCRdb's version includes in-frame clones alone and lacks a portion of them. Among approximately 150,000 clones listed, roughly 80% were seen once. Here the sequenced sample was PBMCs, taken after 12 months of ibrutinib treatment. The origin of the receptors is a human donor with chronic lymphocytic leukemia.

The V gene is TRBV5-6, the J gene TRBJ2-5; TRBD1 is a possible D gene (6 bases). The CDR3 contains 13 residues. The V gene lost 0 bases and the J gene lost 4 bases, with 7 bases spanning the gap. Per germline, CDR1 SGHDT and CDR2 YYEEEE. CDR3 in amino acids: CASSLDRAETQYF. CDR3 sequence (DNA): TGTGCCAGCAGCTTGGACAGGGCAGAGACCCAGTACTTC.

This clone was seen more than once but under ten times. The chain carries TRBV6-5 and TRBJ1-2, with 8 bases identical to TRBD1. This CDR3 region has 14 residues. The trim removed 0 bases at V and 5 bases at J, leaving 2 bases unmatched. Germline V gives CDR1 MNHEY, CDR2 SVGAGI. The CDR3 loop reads CASSYSGQGYGYTF. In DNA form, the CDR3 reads TGTGCCAGCAGTTACTCCGGACAGGGTTATGGCTACACCTTC.

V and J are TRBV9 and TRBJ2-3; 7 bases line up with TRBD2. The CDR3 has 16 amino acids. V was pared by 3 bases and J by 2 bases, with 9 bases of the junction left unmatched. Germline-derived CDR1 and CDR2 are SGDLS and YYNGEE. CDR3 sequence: CASSGSGGSFTDTQYF. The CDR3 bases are TGTGCCAGCAGCGGGTCCGGGGGGTCTTTCACAGATACGCAGTATTTT.

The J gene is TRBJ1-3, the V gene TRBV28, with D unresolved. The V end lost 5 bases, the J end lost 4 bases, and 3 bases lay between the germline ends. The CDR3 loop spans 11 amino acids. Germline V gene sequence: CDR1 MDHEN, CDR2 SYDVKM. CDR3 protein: CASSLGNTIYF. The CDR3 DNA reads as TGTGCCAGCAGTCTCGGAAACACCATATATTTT. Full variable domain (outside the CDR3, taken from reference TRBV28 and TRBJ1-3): DVKVTQSSRYLVKRTGEKVFLECVQDMDHENMFWYRQDPGLGLRLIYFSYDVKMKEKGDIPEGYSVSREKKERFSLILESASTNQTSMYLCASSLGNTIYFGEGSWLTVV.

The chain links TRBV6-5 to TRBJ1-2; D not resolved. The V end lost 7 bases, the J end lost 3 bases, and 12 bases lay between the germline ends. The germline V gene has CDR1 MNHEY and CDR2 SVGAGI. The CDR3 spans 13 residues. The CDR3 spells CASTSKEYYGYTF. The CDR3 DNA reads TGTGCCAGCACCAGTAAGGAGTACTATGGCTACACCTTC.

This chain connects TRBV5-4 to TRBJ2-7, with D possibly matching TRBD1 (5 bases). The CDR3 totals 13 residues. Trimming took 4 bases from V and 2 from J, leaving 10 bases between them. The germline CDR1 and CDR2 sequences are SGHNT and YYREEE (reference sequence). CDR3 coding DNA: TGTGCCAGCAGCGTAGACAGTGCCTACGAGCAGTACTTC. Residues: CASSVDSAYEQYF.

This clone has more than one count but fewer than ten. This CDR3 reads CAISDTSGGDGNTIYF. CDR3 sequence (DNA): TGTGCCATCAGTGATACGTCGGGGGGCGATGGAAACACCATATATTTT. The genes are TRBV10-3 and TRBJ1-3; possibly TRBD1 for D (6 bases). The CDR3 contains 16 residues. V was clipped by 3 bases and J by 3 bases, with 15 bases between them. Per the germline V gene, CDR1 is ENHRY and CDR2 is SYGVKD.

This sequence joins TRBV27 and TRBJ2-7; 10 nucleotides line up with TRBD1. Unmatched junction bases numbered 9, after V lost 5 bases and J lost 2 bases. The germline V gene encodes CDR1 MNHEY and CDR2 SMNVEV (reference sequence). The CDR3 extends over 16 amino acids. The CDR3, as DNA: TGTGCCAGCAGTCGCCGCCCGGGACAGGGGACCTACGAGCAGTACTTC. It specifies CASSRRPGQGTYEQYF.

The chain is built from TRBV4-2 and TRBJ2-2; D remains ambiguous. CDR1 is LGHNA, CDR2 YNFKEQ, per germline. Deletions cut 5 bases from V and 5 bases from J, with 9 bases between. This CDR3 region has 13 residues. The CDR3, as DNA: TGTGCCAGCAGCGAAGTGAGAACCGGGGAGCTGTTTTTT. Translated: CASSEVRTGELFF.

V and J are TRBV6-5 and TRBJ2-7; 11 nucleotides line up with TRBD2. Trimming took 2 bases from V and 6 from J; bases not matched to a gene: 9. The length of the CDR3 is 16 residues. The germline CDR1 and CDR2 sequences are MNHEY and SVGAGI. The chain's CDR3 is CASSYASTGTSGEQYF. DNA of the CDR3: TGTGCCAGCAGTTACGCCTCCACCGGGACTAGCGGCGAGCAGTACTTC.

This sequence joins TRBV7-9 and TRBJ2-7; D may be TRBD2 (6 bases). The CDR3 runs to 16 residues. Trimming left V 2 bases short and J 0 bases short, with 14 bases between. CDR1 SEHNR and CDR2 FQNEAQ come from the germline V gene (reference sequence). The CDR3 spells CASSLSEGPLSYEQYF. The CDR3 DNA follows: TGTGCCAGCAGCTTATCGGAGGGGCCCCTCTCCTACGAGCAGTACTTC.

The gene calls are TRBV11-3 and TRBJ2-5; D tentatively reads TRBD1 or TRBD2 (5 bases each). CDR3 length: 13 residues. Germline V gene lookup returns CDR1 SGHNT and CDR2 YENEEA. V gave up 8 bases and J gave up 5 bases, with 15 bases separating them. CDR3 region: CASGGSKVETQYF. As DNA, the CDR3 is TGTGCCAGCGGGGGATCGAAGGTTGAGACCCAGTACTTC.

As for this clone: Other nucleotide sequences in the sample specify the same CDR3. The CDR3 sequence: CASSELAEQFF. The DNA for the CDR3 is TGTGCCAGCTCAGAACTAGCCGAGCAGTTCTTC. The chain carries TRBV18 and TRBJ2-1, with a possible D match to TRBD2 (6 bases). Germline V CDR1 and CDR2: KGHSH, LQKENI. CDR3 size: 11 residues. Trimming removed 5 bases at V and 10 bases at J, with 9 bases between.

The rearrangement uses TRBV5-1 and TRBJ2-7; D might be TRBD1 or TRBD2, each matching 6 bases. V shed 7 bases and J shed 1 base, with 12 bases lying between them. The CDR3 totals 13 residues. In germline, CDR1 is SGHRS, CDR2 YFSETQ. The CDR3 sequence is CASRETGSYEQYF. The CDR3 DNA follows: TGCGCCAGCCGGGAGACAGGATCCTACGAGCAGTACTTC.

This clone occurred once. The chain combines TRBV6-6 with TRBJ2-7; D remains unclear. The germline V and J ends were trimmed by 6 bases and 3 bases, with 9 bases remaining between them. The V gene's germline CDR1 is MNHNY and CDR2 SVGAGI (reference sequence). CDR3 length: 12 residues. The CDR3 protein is CASRSAGYEQYF. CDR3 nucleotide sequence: TGTGCCAGCAGGTCTGCTGGCTACGAGCAGTACTTC.

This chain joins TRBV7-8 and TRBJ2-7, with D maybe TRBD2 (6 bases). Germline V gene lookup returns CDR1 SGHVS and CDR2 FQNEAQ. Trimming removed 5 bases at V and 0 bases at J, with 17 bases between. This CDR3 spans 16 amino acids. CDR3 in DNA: TGTGCCAGCAGCCCAACAGAGGCGGGGATCTCCTACGAGCAGTACTTC. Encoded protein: CASSPTEAGISYEQYF.

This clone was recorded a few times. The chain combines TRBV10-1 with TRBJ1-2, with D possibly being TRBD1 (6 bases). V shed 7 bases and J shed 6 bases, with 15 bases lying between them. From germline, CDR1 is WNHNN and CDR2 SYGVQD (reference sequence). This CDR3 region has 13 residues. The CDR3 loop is CASTSPGGDGYTF. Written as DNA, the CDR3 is TGCGCCAGCACCAGCCCGGGGGGCGATGGCTACACCTTC.

CDR3 protein: CASSLFSGGSYNEQFF. CDR3 sequence (DNA): TGTGCCAGCAGTTTATTTAGCGGGGGCTCCTACAATGAGCAGTTCTTC. The V and J genes are TRBV28 and TRBJ2-1; 9 positions agree with TRBD2. CDR3 size: 16 residues. The germline V gene encodes CDR1 MDHEN and CDR2 SYDVKM. With V trimmed by 1 base and J by 0 bases, 1 base remained unmatched.

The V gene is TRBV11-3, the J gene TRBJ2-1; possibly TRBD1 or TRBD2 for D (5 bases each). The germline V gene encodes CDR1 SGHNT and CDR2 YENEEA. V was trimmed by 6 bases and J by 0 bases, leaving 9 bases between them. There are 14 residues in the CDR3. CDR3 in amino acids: CASRSGSSYNEQFF. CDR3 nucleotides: TGTGCCAGCAGATCAGGGAGCTCCTACAATGAGCAGTTCTTC.

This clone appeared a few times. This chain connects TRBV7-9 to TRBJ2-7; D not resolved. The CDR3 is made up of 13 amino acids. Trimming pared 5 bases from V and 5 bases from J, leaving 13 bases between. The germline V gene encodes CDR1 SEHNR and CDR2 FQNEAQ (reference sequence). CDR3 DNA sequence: TGTGCCAGCAGCCGAGGTAGTCTCGACGAGCAGTACTTC. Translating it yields CASSRGSLDEQYF. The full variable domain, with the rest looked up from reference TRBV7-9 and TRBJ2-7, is DTGVSQNPRHKITKRGQNVTFRCDPISEHNRLYWYRQTLGQGPEFLTYFQNEAQLEKSRLLSDRFSAERPKGSFSTLEIQRTEQGDSAMYLCASSRGSLDEQYFGPGTRLTVT.

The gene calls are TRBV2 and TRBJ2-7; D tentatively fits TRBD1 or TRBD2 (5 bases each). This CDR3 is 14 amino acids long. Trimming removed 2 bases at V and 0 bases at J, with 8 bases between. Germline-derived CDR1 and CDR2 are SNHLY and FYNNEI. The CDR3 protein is CASSERDGSYEQYF. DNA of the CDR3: TGTGCCAGCAGTGAAAGGGACGGCTCCTACGAGCAGTACTTC.

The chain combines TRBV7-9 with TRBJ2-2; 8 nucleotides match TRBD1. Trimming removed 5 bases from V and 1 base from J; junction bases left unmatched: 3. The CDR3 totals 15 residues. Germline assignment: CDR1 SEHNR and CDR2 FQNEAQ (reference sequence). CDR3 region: CASSHGTGNTGELFF. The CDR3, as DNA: TGTGCCAGCAGCCATGGGACAGGGAACACCGGGGAGCTGTTTTTT.

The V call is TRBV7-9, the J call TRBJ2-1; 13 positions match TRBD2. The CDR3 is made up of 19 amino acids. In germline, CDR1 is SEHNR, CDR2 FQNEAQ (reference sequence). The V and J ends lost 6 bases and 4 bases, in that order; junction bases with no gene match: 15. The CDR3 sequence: CASSRTGLAGRTLYNEQFF. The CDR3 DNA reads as TGTGCCAGCAGTCGAACGGGACTAGCGGGACGAACTCTATACAATGAGCAGTTCTTC. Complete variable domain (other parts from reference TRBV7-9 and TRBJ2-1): DTGVSQNPRHKITKRGQNVTFRCDPISEHNRLYWYRQTLGQGPEFLTYFQNEAQLEKSRLLSDRFSAERPKGSFSTLEIQRTEQGDSAMYLCASSRTGLAGRTLYNEQFFGPGTRLTVL.

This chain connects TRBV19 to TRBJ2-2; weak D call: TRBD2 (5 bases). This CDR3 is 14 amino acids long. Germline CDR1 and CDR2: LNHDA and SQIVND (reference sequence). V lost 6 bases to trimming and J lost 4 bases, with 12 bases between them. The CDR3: CASRAGLTTGELFF. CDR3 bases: TGTGCCAGTAGGGCAGGACTGACCACCGGGGAGCTGTTTTTT.

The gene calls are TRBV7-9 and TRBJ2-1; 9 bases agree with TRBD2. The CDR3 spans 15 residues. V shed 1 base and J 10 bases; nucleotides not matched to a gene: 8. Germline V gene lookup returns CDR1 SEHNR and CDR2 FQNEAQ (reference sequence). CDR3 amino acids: CASSLEAGGPQEQFF. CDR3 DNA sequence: TGTGCCAGCAGCTTAGAGGCGGGAGGGCCCCAGGAGCAGTTCTTC.

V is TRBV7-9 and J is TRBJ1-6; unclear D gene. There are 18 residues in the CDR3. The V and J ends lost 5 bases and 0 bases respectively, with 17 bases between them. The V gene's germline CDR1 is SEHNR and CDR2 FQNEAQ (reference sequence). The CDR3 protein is CASSPRVGGLSYNSPLHF. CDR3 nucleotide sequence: TGTGCCAGCAGCCCGCGGGTGGGCGGGCTCTCCTATAATTCACCCCTCCACTTT.

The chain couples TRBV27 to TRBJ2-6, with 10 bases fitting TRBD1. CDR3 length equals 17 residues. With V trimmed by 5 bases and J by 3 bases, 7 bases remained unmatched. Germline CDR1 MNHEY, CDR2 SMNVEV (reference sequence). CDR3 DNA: TGTGCCAGCAGTCCCCGACAGGGGGCATATGGGGCCAACGTCCTGACTTTC. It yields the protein CASSPRQGAYGANVLTF.

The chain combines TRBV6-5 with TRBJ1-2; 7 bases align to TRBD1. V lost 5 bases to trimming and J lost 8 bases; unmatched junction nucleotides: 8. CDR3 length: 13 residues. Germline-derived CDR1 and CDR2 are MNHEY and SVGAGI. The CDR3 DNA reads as TGTGCCAGCAGTAGGGGGCGGGGGAGCGGCTACACCTTC. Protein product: CASSRGRGSGYTF.

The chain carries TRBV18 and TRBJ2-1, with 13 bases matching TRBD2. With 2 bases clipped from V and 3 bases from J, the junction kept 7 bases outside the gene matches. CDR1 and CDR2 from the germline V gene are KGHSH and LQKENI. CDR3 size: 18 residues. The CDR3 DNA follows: TGTGCCAGCTCACCAGGGACTAGCGGGATATCAATCTACAATGAGCAGTTCTTC. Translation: CASSPGTSGISIYNEQFF.

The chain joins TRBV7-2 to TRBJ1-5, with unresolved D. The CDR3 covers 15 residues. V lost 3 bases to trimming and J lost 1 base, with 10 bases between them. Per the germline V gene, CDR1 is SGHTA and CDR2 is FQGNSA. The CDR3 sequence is CASSLVHGSNQPQHF. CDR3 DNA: TGTGCCAGCAGCTTGGTGCACGGGAGCAATCAGCCCCAGCATTTT.

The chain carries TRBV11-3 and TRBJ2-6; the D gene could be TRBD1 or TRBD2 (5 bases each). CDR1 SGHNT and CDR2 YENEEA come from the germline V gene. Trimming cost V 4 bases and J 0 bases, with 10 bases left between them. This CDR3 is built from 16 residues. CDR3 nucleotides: TGTGCCAGCAGCTGGTGGGGGAGCTCTGGGGCCAACGTCCTGACTTTC. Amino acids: CASSWWGSSGANVLTF.